The T cell receptor (beta chain) described here comes from a study of identical twins. Study-wide findings and caveats: Partial confounding of zero-insertion analyses by invariant MAIT and iNKT cells was possible. Findings came from cross-sectional statistics, without long-term follow-up of donors. When twins shared out-of-frame alpha sequences, those sequences had excess low generation probability.

CDR3 length: 14 amino acids. Template switching added a universal primer binding site, and final cDNA carried unique molecular identifiers. TCRdb processed the 5' RACE reads anew with MiXCR; each CDR3 protein has one entry. The sample has nearly 650,000 distinct CDR3 sequences; roughly 6.6% are singletons. This clonotype showed up many times. What it binds is not known. The same sample was also studied in work on yellow fever vaccine responses in identical twins.

The source of this sequence is a woman between 18 and 29 years old in good health. The chain has TRBV21-1 and TRBJ2-4; TRBD1, the D gene given by the table, was not confirmed from the DNA. TRBV21-1 is a pseudogene segment. The sequenced sample consisted of PBMCs. The CDR3 region has the DNA TGTGCCAGCCCGGAACATCTAGCCAAAAACATTCAGTACTTC. Protein sequence: CASPEHLAKNIQYF.